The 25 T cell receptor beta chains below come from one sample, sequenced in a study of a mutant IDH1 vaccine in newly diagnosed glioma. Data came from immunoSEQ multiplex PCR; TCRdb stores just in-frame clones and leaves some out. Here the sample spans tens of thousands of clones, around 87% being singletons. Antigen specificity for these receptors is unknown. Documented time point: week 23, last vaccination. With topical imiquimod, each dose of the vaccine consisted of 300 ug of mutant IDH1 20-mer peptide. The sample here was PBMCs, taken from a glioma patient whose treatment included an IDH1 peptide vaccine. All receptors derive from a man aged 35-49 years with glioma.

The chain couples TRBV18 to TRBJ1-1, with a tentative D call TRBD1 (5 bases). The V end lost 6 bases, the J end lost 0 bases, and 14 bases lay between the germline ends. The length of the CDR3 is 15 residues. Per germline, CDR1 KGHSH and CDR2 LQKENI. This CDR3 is CASSTLAGLNTEAFF. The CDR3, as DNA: TGTGCCAGCTCGACCCTCGCAGGGTTGAACACTGAAGCTTTCTTT.

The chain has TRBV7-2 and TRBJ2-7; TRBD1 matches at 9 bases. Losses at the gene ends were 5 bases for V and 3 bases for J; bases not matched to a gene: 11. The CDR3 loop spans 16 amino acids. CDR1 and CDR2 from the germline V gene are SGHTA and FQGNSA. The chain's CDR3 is CASSAGWGQGFYEQYF. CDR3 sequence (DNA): TGTGCCAGCAGCGCCGGGTGGGGACAGGGTTTCTACGAGCAGTACTTC.

The CDR3 loop reads CASSNVQEAFF. The CDR3 nucleotides read TGTGCCAGCAGTAACGTCCAAGAAGCTTTCTTT. The J gene is TRBJ1-1, the V gene TRBV6-1, with D hard to call. The CDR3 consists of 11 residues. V was pared by 5 bases and J by 8 bases, with 9 bases between. CDR1 MNHNS and CDR2 SASEGT come from the germline V gene.

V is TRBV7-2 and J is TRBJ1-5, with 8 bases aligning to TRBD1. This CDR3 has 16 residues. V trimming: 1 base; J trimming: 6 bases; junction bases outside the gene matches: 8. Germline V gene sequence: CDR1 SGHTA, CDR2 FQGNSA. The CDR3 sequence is CASSLDHQGAIQPQHF. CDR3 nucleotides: TGTGCCAGCAGCTTAGATCACCAGGGGGCGATTCAGCCCCAGCATTTT.

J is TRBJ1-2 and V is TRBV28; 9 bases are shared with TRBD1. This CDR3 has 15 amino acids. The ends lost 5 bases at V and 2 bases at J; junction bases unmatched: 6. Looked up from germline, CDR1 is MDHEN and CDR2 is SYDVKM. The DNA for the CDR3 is TGTGCCAGCAGTGCCCAAGGGACAGGGAACTATGGCTACACCTTC. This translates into CASSAQGTGNYGYTF.

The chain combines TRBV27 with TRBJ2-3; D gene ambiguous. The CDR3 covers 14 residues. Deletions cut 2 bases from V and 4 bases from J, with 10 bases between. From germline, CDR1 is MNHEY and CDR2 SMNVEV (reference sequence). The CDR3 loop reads CASSLGQLADTQYF. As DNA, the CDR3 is TGTGCCAGCAGTTTAGGTCAGTTGGCAGATACGCAGTATTTT.

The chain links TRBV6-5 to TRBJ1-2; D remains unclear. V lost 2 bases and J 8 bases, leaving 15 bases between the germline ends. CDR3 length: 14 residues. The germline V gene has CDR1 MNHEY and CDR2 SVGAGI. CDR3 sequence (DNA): TGTGCCAGCAGTTACGTTGGATTCGGTCGCGGCTACACCTTC. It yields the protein CASSYVGFGRGYTF.

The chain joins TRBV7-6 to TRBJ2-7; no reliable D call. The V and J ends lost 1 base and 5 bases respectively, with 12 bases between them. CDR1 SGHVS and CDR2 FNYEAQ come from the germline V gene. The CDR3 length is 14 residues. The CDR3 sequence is CASSLVPGPDEQYF. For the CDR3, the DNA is TGTGCCAGCAGCTTAGTCCCGGGTCCCGACGAGCAGTACTTC. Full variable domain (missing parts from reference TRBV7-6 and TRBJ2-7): GAGVSQSPRYKVTKRGQDVALRCDPISGHVSLYWYRQALGQGPEFLTYFNYEAQQDKSGLPNDRFSAERPEGSISTLTIQRTEQRDSAMYRCASSLVPGPDEQYFGPGTRLTVT.

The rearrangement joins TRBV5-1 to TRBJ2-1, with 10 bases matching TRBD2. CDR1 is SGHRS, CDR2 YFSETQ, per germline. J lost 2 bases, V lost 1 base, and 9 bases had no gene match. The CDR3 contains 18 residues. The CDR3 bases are TGCGCCAGCAGCTTGCTGAGTAGCGGGAGGTCCCCCTACAATGAGCAGTTCTTC. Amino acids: CASSLLSSGRSPYNEQFF. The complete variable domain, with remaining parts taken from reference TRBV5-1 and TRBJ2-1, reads KAGVTQTPRYLIKTRGQQVTLSCSPISGHRSVSWYQQTPGQGLQFLFEYFSETQRNKGNFPGRFSGRQFSNSRSEMNVSTLELGDSALYLCASSLLSSGRSPYNEQFFGPGTRLTVL.

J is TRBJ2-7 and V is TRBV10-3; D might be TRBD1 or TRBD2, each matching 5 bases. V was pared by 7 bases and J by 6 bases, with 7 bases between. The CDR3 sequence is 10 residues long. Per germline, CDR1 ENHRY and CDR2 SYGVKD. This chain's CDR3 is CAIKGSEQYF. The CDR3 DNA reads TGTGCCATCAAGGGGAGCGAGCAGTACTTC.

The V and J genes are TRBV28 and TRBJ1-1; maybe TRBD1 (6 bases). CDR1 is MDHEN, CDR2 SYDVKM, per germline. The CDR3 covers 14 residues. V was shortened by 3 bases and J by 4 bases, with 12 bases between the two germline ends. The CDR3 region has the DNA TGTGCCAGCAGTTTTGGGGGGCCAGCCACTGAAGCTTTCTTT. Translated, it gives CASSFGGPATEAFF.

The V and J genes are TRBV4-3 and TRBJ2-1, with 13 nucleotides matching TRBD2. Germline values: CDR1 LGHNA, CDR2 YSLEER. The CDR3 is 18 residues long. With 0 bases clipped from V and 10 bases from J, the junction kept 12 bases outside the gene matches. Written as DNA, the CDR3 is TGCGCCAGCAGCCAAGATGCGTTCCCGGGACTAGCGGGATTAGAGCAGTTCTTC. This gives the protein CASSQDAFPGLAGLEQFF.

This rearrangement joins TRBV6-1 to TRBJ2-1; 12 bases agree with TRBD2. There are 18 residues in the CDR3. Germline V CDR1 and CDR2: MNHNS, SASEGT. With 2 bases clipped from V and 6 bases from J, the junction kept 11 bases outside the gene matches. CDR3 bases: TGTGCCAGCAGTGAACTAGCGGGAGGGCGGAGGGAGTCCAATGAGCAGTTCTTC. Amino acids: CASSELAGGRRESNEQFF.

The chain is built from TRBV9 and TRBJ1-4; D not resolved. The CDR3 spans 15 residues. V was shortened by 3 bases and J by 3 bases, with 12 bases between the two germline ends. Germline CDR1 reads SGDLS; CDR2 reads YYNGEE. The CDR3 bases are TGTGCCAGCAGCGCCACACCGAGGGCTAATGAAAAACTGTTTTTT. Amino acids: CASSATPRANEKLFF. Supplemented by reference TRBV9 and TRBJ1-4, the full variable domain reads DSGVTQTPKHLITATGQRVTLRCSPRSGDLSVYWYQQSLDQGLQFLIQYYNGEERAKGNILERFSAQQFPDLHSELNLSSLELGDSALYFCASSATPRANEKLFFGSGTQLSVL.

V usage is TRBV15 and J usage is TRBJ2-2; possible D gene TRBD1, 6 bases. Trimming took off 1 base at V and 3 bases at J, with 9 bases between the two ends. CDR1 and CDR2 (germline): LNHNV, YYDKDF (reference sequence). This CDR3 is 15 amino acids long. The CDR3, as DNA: TGTGCCACCAGCAGAGCCGGGACATACACCGGGGAGCTGTTTTTT. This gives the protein CATSRAGTYTGELFF.

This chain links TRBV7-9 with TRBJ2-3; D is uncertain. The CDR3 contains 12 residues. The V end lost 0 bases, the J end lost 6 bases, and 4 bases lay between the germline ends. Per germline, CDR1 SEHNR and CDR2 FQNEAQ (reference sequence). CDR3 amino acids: CASSLAQDTQYF. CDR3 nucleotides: TGTGCCAGCAGCTTAGCGCAGGATACGCAGTATTTT. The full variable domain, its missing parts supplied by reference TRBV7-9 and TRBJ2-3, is DTGVSQNPRHKITKRGQNVTFRCDPISEHNRLYWYRQTLGQGPEFLTYFQNEAQLEKSRLLSDRFSAERPKGSFSTLEIQRTEQGDSAMYLCASSLAQDTQYFGPGTRLTVL.

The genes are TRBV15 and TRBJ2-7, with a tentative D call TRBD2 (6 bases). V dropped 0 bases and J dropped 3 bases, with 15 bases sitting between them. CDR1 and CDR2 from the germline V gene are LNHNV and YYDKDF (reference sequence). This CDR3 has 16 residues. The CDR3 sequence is CATSRESAGHIYEQYF. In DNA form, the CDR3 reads TGTGCCACCAGCAGAGAGTCTGCGGGGCACATCTACGAGCAGTACTTC.

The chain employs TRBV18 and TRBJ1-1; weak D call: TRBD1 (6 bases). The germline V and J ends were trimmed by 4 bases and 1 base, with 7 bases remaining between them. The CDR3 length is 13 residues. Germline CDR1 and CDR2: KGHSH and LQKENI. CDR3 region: CASSQGQNTEAFF. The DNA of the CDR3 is TGTGCCAGCTCACAGGGACAGAACACTGAAGCTTTCTTT.

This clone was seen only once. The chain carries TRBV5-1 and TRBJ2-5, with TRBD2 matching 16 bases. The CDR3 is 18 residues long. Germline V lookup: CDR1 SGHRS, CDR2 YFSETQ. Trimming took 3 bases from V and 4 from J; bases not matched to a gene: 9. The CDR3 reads CASSYPGLAGGDRETQYF. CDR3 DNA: TGCGCCAGCAGCTATCCGGGACTAGCGGGAGGGGATCGAGAGACCCAGTACTTC. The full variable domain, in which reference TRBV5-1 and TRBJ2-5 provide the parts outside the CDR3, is KAGVTQTPRYLIKTRGQQVTLSCSPISGHRSVSWYQQTPGQGLQFLFEYFSETQRNKGNFPGRFSGRQFSNSRSEMNVSTLELGDSALYLCASSYPGLAGGDRETQYFGPGTRLLVL.

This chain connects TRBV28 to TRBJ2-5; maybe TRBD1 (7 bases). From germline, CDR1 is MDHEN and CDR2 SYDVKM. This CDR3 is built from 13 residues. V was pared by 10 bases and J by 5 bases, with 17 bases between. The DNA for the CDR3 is TGTGCCACCCAGCAGGGGGGCGGGGAGACCCAGTACTTC. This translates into CATQQGGGETQYF.

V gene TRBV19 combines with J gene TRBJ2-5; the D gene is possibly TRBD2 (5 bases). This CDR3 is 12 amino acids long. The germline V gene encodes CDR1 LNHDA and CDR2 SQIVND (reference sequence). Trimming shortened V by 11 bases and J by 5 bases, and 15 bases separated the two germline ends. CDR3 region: CASAEARETQYF. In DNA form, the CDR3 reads TGTGCCTCCGCGGAGGCCCGGGAGACCCAGTACTTC.

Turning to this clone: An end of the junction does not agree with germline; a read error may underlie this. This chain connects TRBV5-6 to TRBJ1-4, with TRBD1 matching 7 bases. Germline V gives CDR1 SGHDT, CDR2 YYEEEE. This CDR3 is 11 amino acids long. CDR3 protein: CASSSGVGQVF. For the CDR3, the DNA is TGTGCCAGCAGCTCTGGCGTCGGACAGGTCTTT.

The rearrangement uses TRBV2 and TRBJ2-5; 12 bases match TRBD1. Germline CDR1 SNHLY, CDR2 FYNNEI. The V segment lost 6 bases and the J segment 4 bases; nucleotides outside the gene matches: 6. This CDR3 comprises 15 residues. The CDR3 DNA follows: TGTGCCAGCAGGGGGACAGGGGGCGTTCGAGAGACCCAGTACTTC. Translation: CASRGTGGVRETQYF.

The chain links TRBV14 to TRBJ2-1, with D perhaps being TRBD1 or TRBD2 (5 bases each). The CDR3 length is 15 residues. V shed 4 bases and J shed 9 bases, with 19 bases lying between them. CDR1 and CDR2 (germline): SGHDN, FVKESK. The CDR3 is CASSLWDASGGEQFF. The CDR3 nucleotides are TGTGCCAGCAGCCTTTGGGACGCCTCCGGAGGTGAGCAGTTCTTC.

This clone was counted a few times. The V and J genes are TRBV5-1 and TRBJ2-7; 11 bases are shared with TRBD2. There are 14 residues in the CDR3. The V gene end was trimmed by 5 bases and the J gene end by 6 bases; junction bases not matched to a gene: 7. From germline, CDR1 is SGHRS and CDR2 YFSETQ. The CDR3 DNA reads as TGCGCCAGCAGGCTGACTAGCGGGACCCGCGAGCAGTACTTC. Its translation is CASRLTSGTREQYF.